Each of the 18 T cell receptor beta chains below was sequenced from the same sample in a study of T cell changes during pregnancy in multiple sclerosis. Assay used: immunoSEQ multiplex PCR; TCRdb lists only in-frame clones, some missing. The sample consists of approximately 92,000 clones, approximately 92% of them appearing once. The specimen comprised peripheral blood, sampled in the first trimester of pregnancy. The receptors shown here come from a female donor with multiple sclerosis, enrolled in a pregnancy study.

V gene TRBV6-6 combines with J gene TRBJ2-7; 8 bases map to TRBD1. The CDR3 sequence is 16 residues long. V was clipped by 6 bases and J by 2 bases; unmatched bases: 12. Germline lookup yields CDR1 MNHNY and CDR2 SVGAGI (reference sequence). The DNA of the CDR3 is TGTGCCAGCAGGATTAGTATCGGACAGGGACCCTACGAGCAGTACTTC. Protein: CASRISIGQGPYEQYF.

V is TRBV28 and J is TRBJ2-3; 10 bases are a match to TRBD2. J was trimmed by 6 bases and V by 2 bases; bases with no gene match: 5. The CDR3 has 15 amino acids. Looked up from germline, CDR1 is MDHEN and CDR2 is SYDVKM. CDR3 in DNA: TGTGCCAGCAGTTTAGATCTAGCGGGAGTGGATACGCAGTATTTT. This translates into CASSLDLAGVDTQYF.

The V gene is TRBV11-2, the J gene TRBJ2-1, with D possibly being TRBD1 (7 bases). The CDR3 is 13 amino acids. Trimming removed 3 bases from V and 7 bases from J, with 10 bases in between. The germline gives CDR1 SGHAT, CDR2 FQNNGV. CDR3 region: CASSFRGTNEQFF. CDR3 bases: TGTGCCAGCAGCTTCAGGGGGACTAATGAGCAGTTCTTC. The variable domain in full, completed from reference TRBV11-2 and TRBJ2-1, reads EAGVAQSPRYKIIEKRQSVAFWCNPISGHATLYWYQQILGQGPKLLIQFQNNGVVDDSQLPKDRFSAERLKGVDSTLKIQPAKLEDSAVYLCASSFRGTNEQFFGPGTRLTVL.

This clone was detected only once. The chain combines TRBV30 with TRBJ1-1; D is perhaps TRBD1 (6 bases). CDR3 length: 13 amino acids. V was trimmed by 0 bases and J by 5 bases, leaving 10 bases between them. Germline-derived CDR1 and CDR2 are GTSNPN and SVGIG (reference sequence). The CDR3 DNA sequence: TGTGCCTGGAGTGTAGGGACACCTACTGAAGCTTTCTTT. This translates into CAWSVGTPTEAFF.

The rearrangement uses TRBV6-5 and TRBJ1-2; possibly TRBD1 for D (6 bases). CDR1 and CDR2 from the germline V gene are MNHEY and SVGAGI. The CDR3 length is 13 residues. The V gene lost 0 bases and the J gene lost 8 bases, with 10 bases spanning the gap. For the CDR3, the DNA is TGTGCCAGCAGTTACTCTGGGGGCTTAGGCTACACCTTC. Its protein product is CASSYSGGLGYTF.

The chain couples TRBV9 to TRBJ1-1; D not certain. The length of the CDR3 is 16 residues. V dropped 0 bases and J dropped 0 bases, with 12 bases sitting between them. Germline V gene sequence: CDR1 SGDLS, CDR2 YYNGEE. This CDR3 reads CASSVGPGLMNTEAFF. The CDR3 nucleotides read TGTGCCAGCAGCGTAGGTCCCGGGTTAATGAACACTGAAGCTTTCTTT.

In its sample, this clone was seen once. This chain joins TRBV7-3 and TRBJ2-2, with TRBD1 identical over 7 bases. V trimming: 1 base; J trimming: 3 bases; junction bases outside the gene matches: 2. This CDR3 is 15 amino acids long. Germline V lookup: CDR1 SGHTA, CDR2 FQGTGA. Here the CDR3 reads CASSLNTGDTGELFF. The CDR3 DNA is TGTGCCAGCAGCTTAAACACAGGGGACACCGGGGAGCTGTTTTTT.

The chain combines TRBV18 with TRBJ2-3; 12 bases map to TRBD2. This CDR3 is 18 amino acids long. Germline trimming cut 1 base from V and 0 bases from J; bases unmatched to any gene: 5. Germline values: CDR1 KGHSH, CDR2 LQKENI. The CDR3 DNA reads TGTGCCAGCTCACCACTACCAGGGACTAGCGGGAGCACAGATACGCAGTATTTT. This gives the protein CASSPLPGTSGSTDTQYF.

The chain links TRBV6-5 to TRBJ2-6; maybe TRBD1 (6 bases). Germline V gene data show CDR1 as MNHEY and CDR2 as SVGAGI. The CDR3 has 13 amino acids. Trimming pared 8 bases from V and 2 bases from J, leaving 7 bases between. CDR3 region: CASRQAGANVLTF. In nucleotides, the CDR3 is TGTGCCAGCCGACAGGCTGGGGCCAACGTCCTGACTTTC.

The V and J genes are TRBV5-3 and TRBJ1-1, with D maybe TRBD1 (6 bases). TRBV5-3 is an ORF, with its function uncertain. Trimming took off 2 bases at V and 1 base at J, with 21 bases between the two ends. The CDR3 length is 18 residues. CDR3 in DNA: TGTGCCAGAAGCTTTCTCCTCCACCCGGGACACCGGAACACTGAAGCTTTCTTT. Translation gives CARSFLLHPGHRNTEAFF.

The V and J genes are TRBV4-2 and TRBJ2-1, with 10 nucleotides matching TRBD2. Germline lookup yields CDR1 LGHNA and CDR2 YNFKEQ. The CDR3 runs 16 residues. Trimming took 1 base from V and 5 from J; bases not matched to a gene: 5. The CDR3 sequence is CASSQVTAGGNNEQFF. The CDR3 DNA reads TGTGCCAGCAGCCAAGTAACAGCGGGGGGGAACAATGAGCAGTTCTTC.

The V and J genes are TRBV15 and TRBJ1-4, with D perhaps TRBD1 (5 bases). The germline V gene encodes CDR1 LNHNV and CDR2 YYDKDF (reference sequence). The CDR3 has 15 residues. V was trimmed by 0 bases and J by 5 bases, leaving 10 bases between them. The CDR3 loop is CATSREPTVNEKLFF. CDR3 in DNA: TGTGCCACCAGCAGAGAGCCGACAGTGAATGAAAAACTGTTTTTT.

The genes are TRBV18 and TRBJ1-2; a possible D gene is TRBD1 (5 bases). V lost 3 bases and J 3 bases, leaving 17 bases between the germline ends. The CDR3 is 16 residues long. The germline CDR1 and CDR2 sequences are KGHSH and LQKENI. The CDR3 DNA sequence: TGTGCCAGCTCACCGATACCCTCTTGGGGCGACTATGGCTACACCTTC. Residues: CASSPIPSWGDYGYTF.

The chain has TRBV27 and TRBJ2-7, with TRBD1 matching 7 bases. The CDR3 runs 13 residues. The junction had 6 bases not matched to a gene; V was cut back by 7 bases and J by 3 bases. The germline V gene has CDR1 MNHEY and CDR2 SMNVEV (reference sequence). DNA for the CDR3: TGTGCCAGCAAACAGACAGGGTTCTACGAGCAGTACTTC. Residues: CASKQTGFYEQYF.

The chain has TRBV15 and TRBJ2-7, with TRBD1 identical over 7 bases. V lost 0 bases to trimming and J lost 2 bases; unmatched junction nucleotides: 7. This CDR3 is built from 16 residues. The germline CDR1 and CDR2 sequences are LNHNV and YYDKDF (reference sequence). CDR3 sequence reads: CATSRDWPGQTYEQYF. CDR3 sequence (DNA): TGTGCCACCAGCAGAGATTGGCCGGGACAGACCTACGAGCAGTACTTC.

The chain carries TRBV11-2 and TRBJ2-5, with TRBD1 identical over 7 bases. With 4 bases clipped from V and 4 bases from J, the junction kept 6 bases outside the gene matches. Germline lookup yields CDR1 SGHAT and CDR2 FQNNGV. CDR3 length equals 14 residues. CDR3 in amino acids: CASSYLTGLETQYF. CDR3 bases: TGTGCCAGCAGCTACCTGACAGGGTTAGAGACCCAGTACTTC.

This chain links TRBV5-6 with TRBJ1-2; D not resolved. The germline V and J ends were trimmed by 3 bases and 0 bases, with 6 bases remaining between them. CDR3 length equals 13 residues. The V gene's germline CDR1 is SGHDT and CDR2 YYEEEE. CDR3 DNA sequence: TGTGCCAGCAGCTCAGGTACTAACTATGGCTACACCTTC. Its protein is CASSSGTNYGYTF.

This clone showed up just once. The chain carries TRBV6-5 and TRBJ2-2; the match to TRBD1 covers 8 bases. The CDR3 contains 16 residues. The junction had 4 bases not matched to a gene; V was cut back by 2 bases and J by 2 bases. Germline CDR1 MNHEY, CDR2 SVGAGI. CDR3 DNA: TGTGCCAGCAGTTACCCGGCAGGGGGCAACACCGGGGAGCTGTTTTTT. It is translated as CASSYPAGGNTGELFF.